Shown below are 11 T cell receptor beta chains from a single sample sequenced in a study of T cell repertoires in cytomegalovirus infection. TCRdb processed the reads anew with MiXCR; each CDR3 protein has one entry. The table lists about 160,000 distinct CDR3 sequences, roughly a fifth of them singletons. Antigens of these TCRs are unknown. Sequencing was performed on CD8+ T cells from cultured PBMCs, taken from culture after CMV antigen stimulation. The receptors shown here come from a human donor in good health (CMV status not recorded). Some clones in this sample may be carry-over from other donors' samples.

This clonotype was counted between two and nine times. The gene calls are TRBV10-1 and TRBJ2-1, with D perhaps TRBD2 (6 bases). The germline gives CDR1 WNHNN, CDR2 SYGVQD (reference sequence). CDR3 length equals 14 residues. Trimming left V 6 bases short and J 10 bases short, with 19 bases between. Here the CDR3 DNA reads TGCGCCAGCAGCCCTGCGGGATCCTTGGGGGAGCAGTTCTTC. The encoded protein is CASSPAGSLGEQFF.

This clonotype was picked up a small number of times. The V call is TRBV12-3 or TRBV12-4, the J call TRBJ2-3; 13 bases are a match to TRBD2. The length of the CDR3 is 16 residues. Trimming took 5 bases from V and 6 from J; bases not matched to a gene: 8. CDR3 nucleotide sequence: TGTGCCAGCAGTAGTGGTAGGACTAGCGGGGGTGATACGCAGTATTTT. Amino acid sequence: CASSSGRTSGGDTQYF.

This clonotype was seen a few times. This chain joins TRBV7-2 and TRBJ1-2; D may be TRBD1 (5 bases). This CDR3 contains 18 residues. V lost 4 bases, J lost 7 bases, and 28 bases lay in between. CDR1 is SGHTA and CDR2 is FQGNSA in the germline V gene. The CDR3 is CASSYILSPEAGTRGYTF. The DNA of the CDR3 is TGTGCCAGCAGCTATATCCTCAGCCCGGAGGCAGGGACTCGTGGCTACACCTTC.

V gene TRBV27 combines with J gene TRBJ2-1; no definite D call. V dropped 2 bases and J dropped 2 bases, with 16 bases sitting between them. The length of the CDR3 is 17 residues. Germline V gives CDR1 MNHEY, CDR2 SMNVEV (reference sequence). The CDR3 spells CASSLTARISPYNEQFF. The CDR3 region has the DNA TGTGCCAGCAGTTTAACCGCTCGAATAAGCCCCTACAATGAGCAGTTCTTC.

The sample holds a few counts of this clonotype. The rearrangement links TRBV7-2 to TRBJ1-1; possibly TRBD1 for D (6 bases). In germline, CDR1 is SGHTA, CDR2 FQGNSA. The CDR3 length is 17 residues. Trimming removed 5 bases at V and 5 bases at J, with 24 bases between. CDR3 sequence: CASSTPLGGDSGTEAFF. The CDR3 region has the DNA TGTGCCAGCAGCACCCCCCTGGGGGGCGATTCCGGAACTGAAGCTTTCTTT.

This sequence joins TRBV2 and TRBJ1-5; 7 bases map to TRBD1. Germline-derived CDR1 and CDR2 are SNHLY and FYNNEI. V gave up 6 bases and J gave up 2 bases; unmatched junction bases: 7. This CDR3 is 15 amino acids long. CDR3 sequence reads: CASSVTGVGNQPQHF. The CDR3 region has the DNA TGTGCCAGCAGCGTCACAGGGGTGGGCAATCAGCCCCAGCATTTT.

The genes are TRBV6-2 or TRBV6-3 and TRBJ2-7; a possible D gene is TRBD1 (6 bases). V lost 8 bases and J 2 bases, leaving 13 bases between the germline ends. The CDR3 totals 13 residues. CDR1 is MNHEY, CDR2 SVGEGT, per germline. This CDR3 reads CASANRETYEQYF. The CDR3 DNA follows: TGTGCCAGCGCAAACAGGGAGACCTACGAGCAGTACTTC.

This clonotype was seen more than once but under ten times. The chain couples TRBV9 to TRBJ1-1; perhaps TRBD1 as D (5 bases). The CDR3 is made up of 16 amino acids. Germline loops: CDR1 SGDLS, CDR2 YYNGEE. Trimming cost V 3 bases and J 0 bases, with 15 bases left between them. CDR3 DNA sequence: TGTGCCAGCAGCGCGGGACCAAAGCTCATGAACACTGAAGCTTTCTTT. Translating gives CASSAGPKLMNTEAFF.

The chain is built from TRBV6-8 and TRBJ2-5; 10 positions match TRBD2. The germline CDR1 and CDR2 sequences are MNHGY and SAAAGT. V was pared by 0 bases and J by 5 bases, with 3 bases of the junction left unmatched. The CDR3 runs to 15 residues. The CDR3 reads CASSYSSGGSETQYF. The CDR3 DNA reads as TGTGCCAGCAGTTACTCTAGCGGGGGGAGTGAGACCCAGTACTTC.

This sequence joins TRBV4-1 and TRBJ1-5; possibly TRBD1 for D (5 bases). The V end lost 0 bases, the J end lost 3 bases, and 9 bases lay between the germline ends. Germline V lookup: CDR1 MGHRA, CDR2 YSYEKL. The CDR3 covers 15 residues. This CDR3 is CASSQDGGFNQPQHF. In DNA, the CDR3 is TGCGCCAGCAGCCAAGATGGGGGGTTCAATCAGCCCCAGCATTTT.

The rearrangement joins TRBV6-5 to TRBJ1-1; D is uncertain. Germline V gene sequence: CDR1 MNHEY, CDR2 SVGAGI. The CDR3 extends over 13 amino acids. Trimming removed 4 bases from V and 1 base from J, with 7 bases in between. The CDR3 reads CASSWVQNTEAFF. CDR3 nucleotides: TGTGCCAGCAGTTGGGTTCAGAACACTGAAGCTTTCTTT.